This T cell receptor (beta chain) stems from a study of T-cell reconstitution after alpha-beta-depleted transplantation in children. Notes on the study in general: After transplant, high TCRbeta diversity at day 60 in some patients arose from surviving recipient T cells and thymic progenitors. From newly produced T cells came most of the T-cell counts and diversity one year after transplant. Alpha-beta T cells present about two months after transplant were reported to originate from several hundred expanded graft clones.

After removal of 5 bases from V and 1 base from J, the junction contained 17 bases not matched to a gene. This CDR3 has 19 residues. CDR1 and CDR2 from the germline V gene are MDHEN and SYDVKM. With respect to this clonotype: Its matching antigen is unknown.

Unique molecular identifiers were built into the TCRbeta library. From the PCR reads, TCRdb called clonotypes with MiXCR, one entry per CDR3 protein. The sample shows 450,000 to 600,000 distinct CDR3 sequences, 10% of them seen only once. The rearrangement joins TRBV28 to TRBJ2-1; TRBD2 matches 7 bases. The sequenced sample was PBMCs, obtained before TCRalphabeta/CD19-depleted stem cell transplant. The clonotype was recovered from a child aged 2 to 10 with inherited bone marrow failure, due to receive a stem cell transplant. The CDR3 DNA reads TGTGCCAGCAGTCCCGTTGCTAGCGGCCTATGGAGATCCTACAATGAGCAGTTCTTC. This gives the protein CASSPVASGLWRSYNEQFF.